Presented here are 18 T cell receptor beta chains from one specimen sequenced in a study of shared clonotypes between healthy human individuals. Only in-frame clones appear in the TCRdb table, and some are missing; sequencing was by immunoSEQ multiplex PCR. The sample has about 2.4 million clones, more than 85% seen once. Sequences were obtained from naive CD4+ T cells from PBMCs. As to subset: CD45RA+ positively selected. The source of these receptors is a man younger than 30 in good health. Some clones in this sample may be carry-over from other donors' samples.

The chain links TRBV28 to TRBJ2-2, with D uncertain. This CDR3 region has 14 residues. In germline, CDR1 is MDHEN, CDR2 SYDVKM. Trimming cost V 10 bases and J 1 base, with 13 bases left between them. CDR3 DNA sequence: TGTGCCACCAACGCGGTCCAGAACACCGGGGAGCTGTTTTTT. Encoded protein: CATNAVQNTGELFF. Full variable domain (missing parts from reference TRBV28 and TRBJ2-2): DVKVTQSSRYLVKRTGEKVFLECVQDMDHENMFWYRQDPGLGLRLIYFSYDVKMKEKGDIPEGYSVSREKKERFSLILESASTNQTSMYLCATNAVQNTGELFFGEGSRLTVL.

CDR3 coding DNA: TGTGCCAGCAGTTTAGGGGGGGCGCTGTCCTATGGCTACACCTTC. Translation gives CASSLGGALSYGYTF. V is TRBV27 and J is TRBJ1-2; D might be TRBD1 (6 bases). With 2 bases removed from V and 4 bases from J, the gap between germline ends came to 14 bases. This CDR3 contains 15 residues. Germline V gene lookup returns CDR1 MNHEY and CDR2 SMNVEV (reference sequence).

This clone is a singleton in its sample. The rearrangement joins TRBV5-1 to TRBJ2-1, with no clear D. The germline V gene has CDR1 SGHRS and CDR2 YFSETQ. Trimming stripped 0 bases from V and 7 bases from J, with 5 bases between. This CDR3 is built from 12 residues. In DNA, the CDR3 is TGCGCCAGCAGCTTGGGTATGAATGAGCAGTTCTTC. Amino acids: CASSLGMNEQFF. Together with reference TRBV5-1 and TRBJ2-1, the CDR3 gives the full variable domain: KAGVTQTPRYLIKTRGQQVTLSCSPISGHRSVSWYQQTPGQGLQFLFEYFSETQRNKGNFPGRFSGRQFSNSRSEMNVSTLELGDSALYLCASSLGMNEQFFGPGTRLTVL.

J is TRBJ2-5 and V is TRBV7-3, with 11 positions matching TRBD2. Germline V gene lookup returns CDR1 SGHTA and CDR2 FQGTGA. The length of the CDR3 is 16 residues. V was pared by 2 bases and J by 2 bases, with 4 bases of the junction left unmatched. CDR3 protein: CASSLWGLAVQETQYF. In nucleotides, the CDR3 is TGTGCCAGCAGCTTATGGGGACTAGCGGTTCAAGAGACCCAGTACTTC.

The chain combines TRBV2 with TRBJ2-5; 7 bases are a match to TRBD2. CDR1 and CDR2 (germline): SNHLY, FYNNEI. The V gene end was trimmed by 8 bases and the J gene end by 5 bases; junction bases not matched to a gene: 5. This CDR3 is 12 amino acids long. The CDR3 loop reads CASRTSEETQYF. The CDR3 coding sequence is TGTGCCAGCCGGACTAGTGAGGAGACCCAGTACTTC.

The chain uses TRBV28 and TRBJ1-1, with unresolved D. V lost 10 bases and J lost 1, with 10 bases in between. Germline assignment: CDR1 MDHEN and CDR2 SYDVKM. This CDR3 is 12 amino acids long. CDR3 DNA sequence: TGTGCCACACAAAGGTCGAACACTGAAGCTTTCTTT. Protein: CATQRSNTEAFF.

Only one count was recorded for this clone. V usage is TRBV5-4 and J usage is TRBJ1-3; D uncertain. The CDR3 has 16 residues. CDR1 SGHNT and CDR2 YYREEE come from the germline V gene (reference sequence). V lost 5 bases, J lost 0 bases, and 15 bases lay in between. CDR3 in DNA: TGTGCCAGCAGTTATGCCGCGGAGAGCTCTGGAAACACCATATATTTT. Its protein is CASSYAAESSGNTIYF.

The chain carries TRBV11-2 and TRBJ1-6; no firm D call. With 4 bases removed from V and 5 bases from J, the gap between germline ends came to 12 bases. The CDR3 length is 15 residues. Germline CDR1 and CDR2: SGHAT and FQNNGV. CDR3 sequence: CASSSLAGDNSPLHF. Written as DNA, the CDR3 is TGTGCCAGCAGCTCTCTGGCCGGGGATAATTCACCCCTCCACTTT.

The CDR3 spells CASSLQTGVELEQYF. CDR3 nucleotides: TGTGCCAGCAGCCTTCAGACAGGGGTTGAACTCGAGCAGTACTTC. The genes are TRBV5-4 and TRBJ2-7; TRBD1 matches 8 bases. This CDR3 is 15 amino acids long. V gave up 4 bases and J gave up 6 bases; unmatched junction bases: 12. Germline V gene lookup returns CDR1 SGHNT and CDR2 YYREEE (reference sequence). The entire variable domain, with the rest obtained from reference TRBV5-4 and TRBJ2-7, is as follows: ETGVTQSPTHLIKTRGQQVTLRCSSQSGHNTVSWYQQALGQGPQFIFQYYREEENGRGNFPPRFSGLQFPNYSSELNVNALELDDSALYLCASSLQTGVELEQYFGPGTRLTVT.

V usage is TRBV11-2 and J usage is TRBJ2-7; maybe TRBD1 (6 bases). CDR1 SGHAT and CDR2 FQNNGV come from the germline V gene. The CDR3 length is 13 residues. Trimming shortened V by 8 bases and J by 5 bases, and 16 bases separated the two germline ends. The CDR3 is CASQKTQGHEQYF. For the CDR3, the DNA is TGTGCCAGCCAAAAAACACAGGGCCACGAGCAGTACTTC.

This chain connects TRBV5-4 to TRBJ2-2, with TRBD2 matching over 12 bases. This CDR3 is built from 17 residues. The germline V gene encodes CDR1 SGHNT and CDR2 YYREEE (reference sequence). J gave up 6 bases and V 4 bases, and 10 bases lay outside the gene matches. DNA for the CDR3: TGTGCCAGCAGCGCGCTAGCGGGAGGGGGCGGAGCCGGGGAGCTGTTTTTT. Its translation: CASSALAGGGGAGELFF. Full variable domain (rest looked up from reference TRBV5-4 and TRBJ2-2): ETGVTQSPTHLIKTRGQQVTLRCSSQSGHNTVSWYQQALGQGPQFIFQYYREEENGRGNFPPRFSGLQFPNYSSELNVNALELDDSALYLCASSALAGGGGAGELFFGEGSRLTVL.

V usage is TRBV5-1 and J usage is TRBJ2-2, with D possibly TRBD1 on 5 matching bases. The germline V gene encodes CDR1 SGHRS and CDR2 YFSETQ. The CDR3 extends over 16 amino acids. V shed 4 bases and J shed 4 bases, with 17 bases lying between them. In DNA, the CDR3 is TGCGCCAGCAGCCCCCGTGGGGCCGCGAGCACCGGGGAGCTGTTTTTT. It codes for CASSPRGAASTGELFF.

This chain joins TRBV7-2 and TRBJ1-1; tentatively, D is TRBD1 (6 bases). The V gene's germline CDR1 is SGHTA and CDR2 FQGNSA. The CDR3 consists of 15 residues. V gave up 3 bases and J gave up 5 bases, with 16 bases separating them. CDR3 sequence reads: CASSFTGRGITEAFF. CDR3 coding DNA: TGTGCCAGCAGCTTCACAGGGAGGGGGATAACTGAAGCTTTCTTT. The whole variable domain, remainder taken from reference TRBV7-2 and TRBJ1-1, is GAGVSQSPSNKVTEKGKDVELRCDPISGHTALYWYRQSLGQGLEFLIYFQGNSAPDKSGLPSDRFSAERTGGSVSTLTIQRTQQEDSAVYLCASSFTGRGITEAFFGQGTRLTVV.

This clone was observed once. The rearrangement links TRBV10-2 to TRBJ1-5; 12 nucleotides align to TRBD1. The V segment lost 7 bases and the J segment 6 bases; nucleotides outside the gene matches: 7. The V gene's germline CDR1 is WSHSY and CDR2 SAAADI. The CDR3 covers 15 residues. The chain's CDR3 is CASKGTGGAGQPQHF. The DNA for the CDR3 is TGCGCCAGCAAGGGGACAGGGGGCGCGGGTCAGCCCCAGCATTTT.

Here the CDR3 reads CASSEWAGGSYNEQFF. The CDR3 DNA reads as TGCGCCAGCAGTGAGTGGGCAGGGGGATCTTACAATGAGCAGTTCTTC. V gene TRBV10-1 combines with J gene TRBJ2-1; the match to TRBD1 covers 7 bases. The V gene end was trimmed by 1 base and the J gene end by 4 bases; junction bases not matched to a gene: 7. The CDR3 extends over 16 amino acids. Germline lookup yields CDR1 WNHNN and CDR2 SYGVQD (reference sequence).

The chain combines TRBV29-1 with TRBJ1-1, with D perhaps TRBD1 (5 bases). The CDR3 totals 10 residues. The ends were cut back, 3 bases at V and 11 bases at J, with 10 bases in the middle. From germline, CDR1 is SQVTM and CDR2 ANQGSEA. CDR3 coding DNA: TGCAGCGTTGAGAGGGGTGCTGCTTTCTTT. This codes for CSVERGAAFF.

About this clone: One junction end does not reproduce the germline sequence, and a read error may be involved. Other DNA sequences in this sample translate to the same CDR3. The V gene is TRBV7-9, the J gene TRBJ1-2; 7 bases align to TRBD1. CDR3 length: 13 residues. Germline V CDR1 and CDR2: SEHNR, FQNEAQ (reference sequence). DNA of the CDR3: TGCGCCAGCAGTGTCGCCGGGACAGTCGGCTACACCTTC. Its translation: CASSVAGTVGYTF.

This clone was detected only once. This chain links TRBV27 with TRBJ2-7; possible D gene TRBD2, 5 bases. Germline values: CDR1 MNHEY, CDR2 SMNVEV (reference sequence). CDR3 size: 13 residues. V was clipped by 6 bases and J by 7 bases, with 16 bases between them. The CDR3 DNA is TGTGCCAGCAGGCGTTCGGACTTTTTAGAGCAGTACTTC. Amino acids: CASRRSDFLEQYF.